This T cell receptor beta chain was recorded in a study of shared clonotypes between healthy human individuals. Study information: Researchers assigned three CD4 naive, three CD4 memory, two CD8 naive and one CD8 memory plate to each donor.

Measured with immunoSEQ multiplex PCR; TCRdb has only the in-frame clones, and not every one. The table has over a million clones, under 80% seen once. Broader study findings: Shared clonotypes: approximately 4.5% naive CD4, 3% to 3.5% naive CD8, around 2.2% memory CD4, under 0.45% memory CD8. Generation probability values for non-shared clonotypes were lower than those for clonotypes shared by all four donors.

This clone was seen a few times. The target antigen is unknown. The CD4+ fraction was divided into a CD45RA+ naive subset and a CD45RA-negative memory subset. The receptor was derived from a man between 18 and 35 years old in good health. The sample consisted of memory CD4+ T cells sorted from blood. Stated subset: CD45RA-negative fraction.

In DNA form, the CDR3 reads TGTGCCAGCAGCTTAGGGACAGGCTACACAGATACGCAGTATTTT. Translated: CASSLGTGYTDTQYF. The chain recombines TRBV13 with TRBJ2-3, with a weak D call TRBD1 (6 bases). The V and J ends lost 0 bases and 2 bases respectively, with 9 bases between them. CDR3 length: 15 residues. Germline assignment: CDR1 PRHDT and CDR2 FYEKMQ (reference sequence). Combining the CDR3 with reference TRBV13 and TRBJ2-3 gives the whole variable domain AAGVIQSPRHLIKEKRETATLKCYPIPRHDTVYWYQQGPGQDPQFLISFYEKMQSDKGSIPDRFSAQQFSDYHSELNMSSLELGDSALYFCASSLGTGYTDTQYFGPGTRLTVL.